The rows below give T cell receptor beta chains drawn from one sample of a study of cytomegalovirus exposure and HLA in healthy donors. TCRdb's copy holds only in-frame clones and misses some; the assay was immunoSEQ multiplex PCR. The sample lists 70,000 to 85,000 clones, under 80% seen once, with over 7.5% in the top ten. Sequencing was performed on PBMCs. The source of these receptors is a man aged 40-49 years in good health and CMV-seropositive. The CDR3 runs from the conserved cysteine through the conserved F or W. D genes are given only for firm matches.

D,V,J,CDR3,DNA
-,TRBV28,TRBJ1-1,CASSLPGATQIAEAFF,TGTGCCAGCAGTTTACCAGGGGCTACCCAAATCGCTGAAGCTTTCTTT